Here is one T cell receptor (beta chain) with its context. As to time point: newly diagnosed GD, antithyroid drugs for less than 3 months. Preparation of the TCR library used RNA extracted from PBMCs. Enrollment of patients was through an endocrinology department in Xi'an, China. Through Arm-PCR of CDR3 regions and iRepertoire HTBI primers, TCR beta libraries were built. TCRdb recomputed calls from the multiplex PCR reads with MiXCR, one row per CDR3 protein. The sample has 550,000 to 650,000 distinct CDR3 sequences, roughly 15% seen once. The ends were cut back, 5 bases at V and 0 bases at J, with 10 bases in the middle. CDR3 length: 15 residues. Germline CDR1 is MDHEN and CDR2 is SYDVKM. The data belong to a study of regulatory T cells in long-lasting Graves disease. Whole-study context: Prior antithyroid drug treatment in newly diagnosed Graves' patients lasted under 3 months.

The same sample was also used in a study of T cells in Graves' hyperthyroidism and ophthalmopathy. That study reports: An initial round of RT-PCR targeting the TCR CDR3 relied on the HTBI primer set. Blood also carried most thyroid clonotypes expanded above 0.001.

This TCR derives from a man aged 18 to 35 with Graves disease. The sample in question was peripheral blood mononuclear cells (PBMCs), obtained at new diagnosis, from a patient treated with antithyroid drugs. This chain joins TRBV28 and TRBJ1-4; D gene unclear. The CDR3: CASSPPQSTNEKLFF. As DNA, the CDR3 is TGTGCCAGCAGTCCGCCACAGTCAACTAATGAAAAACTGTTTTTT.